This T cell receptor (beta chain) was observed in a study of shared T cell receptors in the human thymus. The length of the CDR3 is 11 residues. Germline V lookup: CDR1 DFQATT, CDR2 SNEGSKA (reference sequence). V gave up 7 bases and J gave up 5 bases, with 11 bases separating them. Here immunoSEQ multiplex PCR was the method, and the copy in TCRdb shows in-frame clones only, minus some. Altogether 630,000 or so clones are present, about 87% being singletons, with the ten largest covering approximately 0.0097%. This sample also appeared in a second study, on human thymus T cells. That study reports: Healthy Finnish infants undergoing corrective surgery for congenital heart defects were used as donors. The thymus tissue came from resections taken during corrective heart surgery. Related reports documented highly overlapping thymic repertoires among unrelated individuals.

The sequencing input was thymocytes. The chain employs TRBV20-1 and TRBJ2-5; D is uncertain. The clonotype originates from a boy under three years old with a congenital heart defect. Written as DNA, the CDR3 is TGCAGTGTCGGAGCGTATGAGACCCAGTACTTC. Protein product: CSVGAYETQYF.